One sample yielded the 32 T cell receptor beta chains listed below, sequenced in a study of cytomegalovirus exposure and HLA in healthy donors. The PCR employed 60 Vbeta primers together with 13 Jbeta primers. The method was immunoSEQ multiplex PCR; TCRdb's version includes in-frame clones alone and lacks a portion of them. The data contain around 150,000 clones, 80% to 85% of them singletons. Specimen: PBMCs. The receptor set was obtained from a woman between 18 and 30 years old in good health and CMV-seronegative.

The chain uses TRBV9 and TRBJ2-2; TRBD2 is a possible D gene (6 bases). This CDR3 region has 15 residues. Germline values: CDR1 SGDLS, CDR2 YYNGEE. V was shortened by 4 bases and J by 7 bases, with 17 bases between the two germline ends. CDR3 sequence: CASSSSRGTGGELFF. For the CDR3, the DNA is TGTGCCAGCAGCTCCTCCCGGGGGACGGGCGGGGAGCTGTTTTTT.

This chain links TRBV7-2 with TRBJ2-7, with D possibly TRBD1 on 6 matching bases. Germline V gene lookup returns CDR1 SGHTA and CDR2 FQGNSA. V gave up 8 bases and J gave up 5 bases, with 22 bases separating them. CDR3 length: 15 residues. CDR3 sequence: CASRRAGVGRDEQYF. CDR3 DNA: TGTGCCAGCCGAAGGGCAGGGGTGGGGAGAGACGAGCAGTACTTC.

The V call is TRBV29-1, the J call TRBJ1-1, with 7 bases that match TRBD1. The CDR3 length is 13 residues. Germline V CDR1 and CDR2: SQVTM, ANQGSEA. The ends lost 6 bases at V and 4 bases at J; junction bases unmatched: 8. The CDR3, as DNA: TGCAGCGTCGATGACAGGGTTGGCACTGAAGCTTTCTTT. Protein product: CSVDDRVGTEAFF.

V usage is TRBV6-5 and J usage is TRBJ2-3; TRBD2 aligns across 10 bases. The CDR3 runs to 14 residues. CDR1 is MNHEY, CDR2 SVGAGI, per germline. The V segment lost 2 bases and the J segment 4 bases; nucleotides outside the gene matches: 0. CDR3 region: CASSYSGGADTQYF. The CDR3 DNA follows: TGTGCCAGCAGTTACAGCGGGGGGGCAGATACGCAGTATTTT.

V gene TRBV5-1 combines with J gene TRBJ1-4; D possibly corresponds to TRBD1 (6 bases). Looked up from germline, CDR1 is SGHRS and CDR2 is YFSETQ. The CDR3 covers 15 residues. V was trimmed by 0 bases and J by 0 bases, leaving 6 bases between them. The CDR3 bases are TGCGCCAGCAGCTTGGAGGGGGCAACTAATGAAAAACTGTTTTTT. Protein: CASSLEGATNEKLFF.

V usage is TRBV5-1 and J usage is TRBJ2-7, with a weak D call TRBD1 (7 bases). Trimming took 3 bases from V and 2 from J, leaving 21 bases between them. The CDR3 runs 17 residues. Germline V gives CDR1 SGHRS, CDR2 YFSETQ. CDR3 residues: CASSSLSGQTRPYEQYF. In nucleotides, the CDR3 is TGCGCCAGCAGCTCGTTATCGGGACAGACTAGGCCCTACGAGCAGTACTTC.

The chain links TRBV18 to TRBJ1-2; possibly TRBD1 for D (5 bases). V lost 5 bases to trimming and J lost 2 bases, with 9 bases between them. Germline-derived CDR1 and CDR2 are KGHSH and LQKENI. The length of the CDR3 is 13 residues. The CDR3 nucleotides are TGTGCCAGCTCAGCGACAGAAAACTATGGCTACACCTTC. Amino acid sequence: CASSATENYGYTF.

The V and J genes are TRBV2 and TRBJ2-1; 12 nucleotides align to TRBD2. The CDR3 runs to 16 residues. Trimming removed 7 bases from V and 0 bases from J; junction bases left unmatched: 4. Germline values: CDR1 SNHLY, CDR2 FYNNEI. The CDR3 nucleotides read TGTGCCAGCAAACTAGCGGGGGGCCTCTCCTACAATGAGCAGTTCTTC. Protein: CASKLAGGLSYNEQFF.

The chain carries TRBV18 and TRBJ1-2; D possibly corresponds to TRBD1 (5 bases). The CDR3 totals 15 residues. Deletions cut 1 base from V and 4 bases from J, with 13 bases between. Per the germline V gene, CDR1 is KGHSH and CDR2 is LQKENI. The CDR3 is CASSPQLDSFYGYTF. CDR3 sequence (DNA): TGTGCCAGCTCACCACAACTTGACAGCTTCTATGGCTACACCTTC. The entire variable domain, with the rest obtained from reference TRBV18 and TRBJ1-2, is as follows: NAGVMQNPRHLVRRRGQEARLRCSPMKGHSHVYWYRQLPEEGLKFMVYLQKENIIDESGMPKERFSAEFPKEGPSILRIQQVVRGDSAAYFCASSPQLDSFYGYTFGSGTRLTVV.

This clone came up once. The CDR3 DNA reads TGTGCCAGCCAGACAGGAATCGCGAACACTGAAGCTTTCTTT. Its protein product is CASQTGIANTEAFF. The genes are TRBV7-9 and TRBJ1-1; the D gene is possibly TRBD1 (6 bases). The CDR3 covers 14 residues. Trimming shortened V by 8 bases and J by 1 base, and 14 bases separated the two germline ends. Germline CDR1 and CDR2: SEHNR and FQNEAQ (reference sequence). The entire variable domain, with the rest obtained from reference TRBV7-9 and TRBJ1-1, is as follows: DTGVSQNPRHKITKRGQNVTFRCDPISEHNRLYWYRQTLGQGPEFLTYFQNEAQLEKSRLLSDRFSAERPKGSFSTLEIQRTEQGDSAMYLCASQTGIANTEAFFGQGTRLTVV.

The chain joins TRBV4-1 to TRBJ2-7, with a possible D match to TRBD2 (5 bases). Germline V gene sequence: CDR1 MGHRA, CDR2 YSYEKL. This CDR3 region has 15 residues. The ends were cut back, 0 bases at V and 6 bases at J, with 15 bases in the middle. CDR3 sequence: CASSQDSRTGSEQYF. CDR3 in DNA: TGCGCCAGCAGCCAAGATAGCCGCACGGGGTCCGAGCAGTACTTC.

The J gene is TRBJ1-4, the V gene TRBV4-2; 7 bases match TRBD1. There are 17 residues in the CDR3. In germline, CDR1 is LGHNA, CDR2 YNFKEQ. The V gene end was trimmed by 4 bases and the J gene end by 2 bases; junction bases not matched to a gene: 10. Here the CDR3 DNA reads TGTGCCAGCAGCCGATACTCCACAGGGGCCACTAATGAAAAACTGTTTTTT. This encodes CASSRYSTGATNEKLFF.

The J gene is TRBJ1-1, the V gene TRBV7-6; 7 bases are shared with TRBD1. Germline CDR1 is SGHVS and CDR2 is FNYEAQ. The CDR3 length is 14 residues. Germline trimming cut 7 bases from V and 4 bases from J; bases unmatched to any gene: 9. The CDR3 sequence: CASNVGGAGTEAFF. In DNA form, the CDR3 reads TGTGCCAGCAACGTAGGGGGCGCAGGCACTGAAGCTTTCTTT.

For the CDR3, the DNA is TGTGCCTGGAGGTCGGGACAAGAGACCCAGTACTTC. This codes for CAWRSGQETQYF. J is TRBJ2-5 and V is TRBV30; weak D call: TRBD2 (5 bases). V lost 3 bases and J lost 2, with 7 bases in between. Germline values: CDR1 GTSNPN, CDR2 SVGIG (reference sequence). CDR3 length equals 12 residues.

This chain links TRBV18 with TRBJ1-2; perhaps TRBD1 as D (6 bases). CDR3 length equals 16 residues. Germline values: CDR1 KGHSH, CDR2 LQKENI. Deletions cut 3 bases from V and 2 bases from J, with 16 bases between. The CDR3 is CASSPTAGDTNYGYTF. The CDR3 nucleotides are TGTGCCAGCTCACCTACGGCGGGGGACACAAACTATGGCTACACCTTC.

This chain uses TRBV10-2 with TRBJ1-2; D perhaps matches TRBD1 (6 bases). V was trimmed by 0 bases and J by 8 bases, leaving 13 bases between them. Germline V gene data show CDR1 as WSHSY and CDR2 as SAAADI. This CDR3 spans 14 amino acids. The CDR3 here is CASSESAGVGGYTF. The CDR3 DNA reads as TGCGCCAGCAGTGAGTCGGCAGGGGTGGGCGGCTACACCTTC.

This clone has only a few counts. This chain connects TRBV28 to TRBJ2-5, with D tentatively TRBD2 (5 bases). There are 14 residues in the CDR3. Looked up from germline, CDR1 is MDHEN and CDR2 is SYDVKM. V gave up 6 bases and J gave up 5 bases, with 16 bases separating them. CDR3 coding DNA: TGTGCCAGCAGGGCCCCAGGAGCGGAGGAGACCCAGTACTTC. The encoded protein is CASRAPGAEETQYF.

This clone appeared once. The chain recombines TRBV4-2 with TRBJ2-3; TRBD1 agrees at 9 bases. CDR3 length: 16 residues. Germline V gene data show CDR1 as LGHNA and CDR2 as YNFKEQ. The V gene end was trimmed by 4 bases and the J gene end by 4 bases; junction bases not matched to a gene: 9. In DNA, the CDR3 is TGTGCCAGCAGCCGAGATCCGGGACAGGGACCAGATACGCAGTATTTT. Amino acids: CASSRDPGQGPDTQYF.

The chain joins TRBV4-2 to TRBJ1-5; D is ambiguous. Germline V gene sequence: CDR1 LGHNA, CDR2 YNFKEQ. The CDR3 has 16 amino acids. Trimming took off 1 base at V and 0 bases at J, with 10 bases between the two ends. The CDR3 loop is CASSQVTPLSNQPQHF. Written as DNA, the CDR3 is TGTGCCAGCAGCCAAGTAACACCCCTTAGCAATCAGCCCCAGCATTTT.

The chain carries TRBV5-6 and TRBJ1-1; TRBD1 matches at 8 bases. Germline V gene lookup returns CDR1 SGHDT and CDR2 YYEEEE. This CDR3 contains 16 residues. J gave up 3 bases and V 1 base, and 8 bases lay outside the gene matches. The CDR3 DNA reads TGTGCCAGCAGCTTGCGACAGGGGTGGTGGGACACTGAAGCTTTCTTT. Protein product: CASSLRQGWWDTEAFF.

The chain links TRBV7-9 to TRBJ2-5; TRBD2 agrees at 12 bases. The germline gives CDR1 SEHNR, CDR2 FQNEAQ (reference sequence). The CDR3 spans 15 residues. V was clipped by 5 bases and J by 5 bases; unmatched bases: 6. The CDR3 is CASSTAGTSGETQYF. CDR3 in DNA: TGTGCCAGCAGCACCGCGGGGACTAGCGGGGAGACCCAGTACTTC.

The genes are TRBV5-1 and TRBJ1-1; 9 nucleotides line up with TRBD1. Germline values: CDR1 SGHRS, CDR2 YFSETQ. The trim removed 4 bases at V and 3 bases at J, leaving 7 bases unmatched. The CDR3 is made up of 15 amino acids. For the CDR3, the DNA is TGCGCCAGCAGCAGATTACAGGGGGCGGACACTGAAGCTTTCTTT. It is translated as CASSRLQGADTEAFF.

This chain connects TRBV6-1 to TRBJ2-7, with no clear D. With 6 bases removed from V and 0 bases from J, the gap between germline ends came to 15 bases. The CDR3 consists of 15 residues. The V gene's germline CDR1 is MNHNS and CDR2 SASEGT. This CDR3 is CASRALTSISYEQYF. The DNA for the CDR3 is TGTGCCAGCAGGGCCCTGACAAGTATCTCCTACGAGCAGTACTTC.

V is TRBV29-1 and J is TRBJ1-2; perhaps TRBD1 as D (6 bases). The V end was cut by 4 bases, the J end by 10 bases, with 10 bases between. Germline V gives CDR1 SQVTM, CDR2 ANQGSEA. This CDR3 is 10 amino acids long. The CDR3 loop reads CSVAQGPYTF. The CDR3 DNA reads as TGCAGCGTTGCACAGGGACCCTACACCTTC.

The V and J genes are TRBV5-1 and TRBJ2-7, with D maybe TRBD2 (6 bases). With 4 bases removed from V and 4 bases from J, the gap between germline ends came to 18 bases. In germline, CDR1 is SGHRS, CDR2 YFSETQ. The CDR3 consists of 15 residues. CDR3 sequence (DNA): TGCGCCAGCAGCACCCACCAGGGAGGTCCTTACGAGCAGTACTTC. Protein product: CASSTHQGGPYEQYF.

The chain combines TRBV7-2 with TRBJ2-1, with D perhaps matching TRBD2 (5 bases). CDR1 is SGHTA, CDR2 FQGNSA, per germline. V gave up 1 base and J gave up 0 bases, with 10 bases separating them. The CDR3 consists of 16 residues. The CDR3 coding sequence is TGTGCCAGCAGCTTAGTGGGCGGGCCCTCCTACAATGAGCAGTTCTTC. Translated: CASSLVGGPSYNEQFF.

J is TRBJ2-6 and V is TRBV11-3; D perhaps matches TRBD2 (6 bases). V gave up 5 bases and J gave up 4 bases, with 12 bases separating them. Germline V gene sequence: CDR1 SGHNT, CDR2 YENEEA. The CDR3 extends over 15 amino acids. In nucleotides, the CDR3 is TGTGCCAGCAGCCGGGGGTCCTCGGGGGCCAACGTCCTGACTTTC. It yields the protein CASSRGSSGANVLTF. Combining the CDR3 with reference TRBV11-3 and TRBJ2-6 gives the whole variable domain EAGVVQSPRYKIIEKKQPVAFWCNPISGHNTLYWYLQNLGQGPELLIRYENEEAVDDSQLPKDRFSAERLKGVDSTLKIQPAELGDSAVYLCASSRGSSGANVLTFGAGSRLTVL.

This clone is a singleton in its sample. The chain employs TRBV19 and TRBJ1-2, with unresolved D. The CDR3 runs 15 residues. With 2 bases removed from V and 8 bases from J, the gap between germline ends came to 18 bases. Germline CDR1 and CDR2: LNHDA and SQIVND (reference sequence). The CDR3 region is CASSISKRGLSGYTF. CDR3 in DNA: TGTGCCAGTAGTATAAGCAAGCGAGGGTTATCAGGCTACACCTTC.

This clone was found once. This chain joins TRBV28 and TRBJ1-4, with TRBD1 matching 7 bases. In germline, CDR1 is MDHEN, CDR2 SYDVKM. This CDR3 region has 14 residues. J lost 7 bases, V lost 3 bases, and 5 bases had no gene match. CDR3: CASSLNRGGEKLFF. DNA of the CDR3: TGTGCCAGCAGTTTGAACAGGGGAGGTGAAAAACTGTTTTTT. Variable domain in full (rest from reference TRBV28 and TRBJ1-4): DVKVTQSSRYLVKRTGEKVFLECVQDMDHENMFWYRQDPGLGLRLIYFSYDVKMKEKGDIPEGYSVSREKKERFSLILESASTNQTSMYLCASSLNRGGEKLFFGSGTQLSVL.

The chain carries TRBV4-2 and TRBJ2-1, with TRBD2 as a possible D gene (5 bases). Germline V CDR1 and CDR2: LGHNA, YNFKEQ. The CDR3 sequence is 13 residues long. Trimming stripped 0 bases from V and 11 bases from J, with 11 bases between. The CDR3 sequence: CASSQDADGKQFF. CDR3 in DNA: TGTGCCAGCAGCCAAGATGCCGACGGGAAGCAGTTCTTC.

This clone was found a few times. The chain joins TRBV29-1 to TRBJ2-2, with 10 bases identical to TRBD1. Trimming removed 6 bases from V and 6 bases from J; junction bases left unmatched: 7. This CDR3 is built from 14 residues. The germline gives CDR1 SQVTM, CDR2 ANQGSEA. The CDR3 here is CSVEDRGRAGELFF. CDR3 bases: TGCAGCGTCGAGGACAGGGGGAGGGCCGGGGAGCTGTTTTTT.

This CDR3 is CASSLDSGNTIYF. The CDR3 DNA is TGTGCCAGCAGCTTGGACTCCGGAAACACCATATATTTT. V gene TRBV5-4 combines with J gene TRBJ1-3; D is uncertain. From germline, CDR1 is SGHNT and CDR2 YYREEE (reference sequence). V was pared by 0 bases and J by 4 bases, with 5 bases between. The CDR3 has 13 amino acids.